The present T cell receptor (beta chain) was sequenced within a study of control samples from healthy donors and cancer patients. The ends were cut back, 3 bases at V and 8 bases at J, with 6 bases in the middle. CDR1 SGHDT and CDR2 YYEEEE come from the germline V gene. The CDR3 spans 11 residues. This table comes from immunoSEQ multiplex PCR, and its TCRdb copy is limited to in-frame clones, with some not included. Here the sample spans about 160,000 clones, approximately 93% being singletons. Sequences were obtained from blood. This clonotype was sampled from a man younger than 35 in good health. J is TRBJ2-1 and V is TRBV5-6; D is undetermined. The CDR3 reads CASSYTDEQFF. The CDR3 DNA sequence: TGTGCCAGCAGCTATACGGATGAGCAGTTCTTC.